Presented here are 14 T cell receptor beta chains from one specimen sequenced in a study of molecular identifiers for immune sequencing clone quantification. TCRdb fed the PCR reads into MiXCR, producing one record per CDR3 protein. The sample has more than 550,000 distinct CDR3 sequences; roughly 25% are singletons. Sequencing was carried out using naive CD8+ T cells from blood, with Jurkat cell RNA spiked in. Indicated subset: FACS-sorted CD8+CD4-CCR7+CD45RA+ naive T cells. The receptors derive from a human donor in good health. Some libraries in this study had Jurkat cell RNA spiked in.

Notes on this clonotype: The junction departs from germline at one end; a sequencing error may be responsible. The genes are TRBV13 and TRBJ2-7; TRBD2 aligns across 8 bases. Germline values: CDR1 PRHDT, CDR2 FYEKMQ (reference sequence). CDR3 length: 11 residues. CDR3 coding DNA: TGTGCCAGCAGCCGGGAGGGCGAGCAGTCCTTC. Protein sequence: CASSREGEQSF.

This clonotype was counted ten times or more. This chain uses TRBV7-6 with TRBJ2-3, with TRBD2 identical over 7 bases. This CDR3 is 16 amino acids long. Germline CDR1 is SGHVS and CDR2 is FNYEAQ. With V trimmed by 3 bases and J by 2 bases, 8 bases remained unmatched. The CDR3 sequence: CASSFSGGDPTDTQYF. CDR3 nucleotide sequence: TGTGCCAGCAGCTTCTCTGGGGGGGATCCCACAGATACGCAGTATTTT.

This clonotype was detected ten times or more. The J gene is TRBJ2-6, the V gene TRBV10-3; perhaps D is TRBD1 or TRBD2 (5 bases each). Trimming removed 3 bases at V and 4 bases at J, with 7 bases between. CDR3 length: 14 amino acids. In germline, CDR1 is ENHRY, CDR2 SYGVKD. The CDR3 DNA reads as TGTGCCATCAGTGACGGGGACGGGGCCAACGTCCTGACTTTC. Residues: CAISDGDGANVLTF.

On this clonotype: A much larger clone differs by one base, so this may be a read error. Lacking the conserved final phenylalanine or tryptophan, this CDR3 likely reflects a read error. This CDR3 is CASSQGGDEQFL. In nucleotides, the CDR3 is TGTGCCAGCAGTCAAGGAGGGGATGAGCAGTTCCTC. The chain has TRBV6-6 and TRBJ2-1, with a tentative D call TRBD2 (6 bases). Germline V lookup: CDR1 MNHNY, CDR2 SVGAGI (reference sequence). The CDR3 spans 12 residues. Trimming left V 5 bases short and J 8 bases short, with 10 bases between.

This clonotype was counted between two and nine times. The V and J genes are TRBV6-5 and TRBJ1-1; no definite D call. Germline CDR1 is MNHEY and CDR2 is SVGAGI. The CDR3 sequence is 15 residues long. Trimming pared 6 bases from V and 0 bases from J, leaving 14 bases between. CDR3 sequence: CASRSFGTMNTEAFF. The CDR3 DNA follows: TGTGCCAGCAGATCATTCGGAACGATGAACACTGAAGCTTTCTTT.

This clonotype has a count of ten or more. The chain links TRBV4-3 to TRBJ2-5; D uncertain. V was cut by 0 bases and J by 0 bases, with 8 bases left in between. Looked up from germline, CDR1 is LGHNA and CDR2 is YSLEER. There are 15 residues in the CDR3. CDR3 nucleotides: TGCGCCAGCAGCCAAGATTTAGCAAACCAAGAGACCCAGTACTTC. Its protein is CASSQDLANQETQYF.

In the case of this clonotype: One end of the junction varies from germline; a read error may be responsible. This chain joins TRBV6-5 and TRBJ2-3; a weak D match, TRBD2 (7 bases). The CDR3 sequence is 16 residues long. Germline CDR1 and CDR2: MNHEY and SVGAGI. In DNA, the CDR3 is TGTGCCCGCAGTTCTCGGGGGGCTTCTGGCACAGGTACGCAGTATTTT. As protein: CARSSRGASGTGTQYF.

The chain has TRBV7-2 and TRBJ2-5; 9 bases are a match to TRBD1. The germline V gene has CDR1 SGHTA and CDR2 FQGNSA. Losses at the gene ends were 7 bases for V and 5 bases for J; bases not matched to a gene: 20. The CDR3 length is 18 residues. The CDR3 coding sequence is TGTGCCAGCACCACGCCGCCCTTAGGACAGGGGTTTTGGGAGACCCAGTACTTC. Translating it yields CASTTPPLGQGFWETQYF.

With respect to this clonotype: A much larger clone differs by one base, so this may be a read error. The gene calls are TRBV24-1 and TRBJ1-5; D is uncertain. V dropped 4 bases and J dropped 2 bases, with 14 bases sitting between them. The CDR3 runs to 16 residues. Per germline, CDR1 KGHDR and CDR2 SFDVKD. DNA of the CDR3: TGTGCCACCAGTGACCCGTCGGCAGGCGGCAATCAGCCCCAGCATTTT. Its protein product is CATSDPSAGGNQPQHF.

With respect to this clonotype: With a much larger clone just one base away, this may be a read error. This chain uses TRBV14 with TRBJ2-2; 8 positions agree with TRBD1. This CDR3 has 19 amino acids. Looked up from germline, CDR1 is SGHDN and CDR2 is FVKESK. J lost 2 bases, V lost 1 base, and 12 bases had no gene match. The CDR3 reads CASSQAPEWGQANTGELFF. CDR3 sequence (DNA): TGTGCCAGCAGCCAAGCCCCTGAGTGGGGACAGGCTAACACCGGGGAGCTGTTTTTT.

V and J are TRBV30 and TRBJ1-5; 8 bases fit TRBD1. This CDR3 contains 14 residues. In germline, CDR1 is GTSNPN, CDR2 SVGIG (reference sequence). J gave up 2 bases and V 2 bases, and 2 bases lay outside the gene matches. The CDR3: CAWSSTGGNQPQHF. Here the CDR3 DNA reads TGTGCCTGGAGTTCGACAGGGGGCAATCAGCCCCAGCATTTT. The complete variable domain, with remaining parts taken from reference TRBV30 and TRBJ1-5, reads SQTIHQWPATLVQPVGSPLSLECTVEGTSNPNLYWYRQAAGRGLQLLFYSVGIGQISSEVPQNLSASRPQDRQFILSSKKLLLSDSGFYLCAWSSTGGNQPQHFGDGTRLSIL.

In this sample, this clonotype turned up a few times. The chain combines TRBV4-3 with TRBJ2-7; D might be TRBD1 (5 bases). The CDR3 length is 15 residues. V was cut by 4 bases and J by 0 bases, with 13 bases left in between. Per germline, CDR1 LGHNA and CDR2 YSLEER. CDR3: CASSRTRESSYEQYF. CDR3 DNA sequence: TGCGCCAGCAGCCGGACCAGGGAATCCTCCTACGAGCAGTACTTC.

This clonotype showed up many times. This chain uses TRBV7-9 with TRBJ2-5; D is ambiguous. V shed 5 bases and J shed 1 base, with 11 bases lying between them. CDR3 size: 14 residues. Germline CDR1 is SEHNR and CDR2 is FQNEAQ (reference sequence). CDR3 protein: CASSPERSQETQYF. In DNA, the CDR3 is TGTGCCAGCAGCCCTGAACGGTCCCAAGAGACCCAGTACTTC.

This clonotype was seen more than once but under ten times. Sequence at one end of the junction differs from germline and may be a read error. The chain employs TRBV30 and TRBJ2-3; 7 bases fit TRBD2. Germline CDR1 is GTSNPN and CDR2 is SVGIG (reference sequence). CDR3 size: 14 residues. The CDR3 sequence is CAWSSASGLDSQYF. The CDR3 coding sequence is TGTGCCTGGAGTAGCGCTAGCGGCCTAGATTCGCAGTATTTT.